These T cell receptor beta chains were read from a single sample in a study of OX40 agonist ivuxolimab in advanced cancers. Method: immunoSEQ multiplex PCR; TCRdb's copy keeps in-frame clones and lacks some. The sample lists around 26,000 clones, 76% occurring once. The source material was CD4+ or CD8+ T cells sorted from blood, sampled in a trial of the OX40 agonist ivuxolimab. The receptors here all came from an adult with an advanced solid tumor such as melanoma, head and neck, liver or kidney cancer. The CDR3 runs from the conserved cysteine through the conserved F or W. Fields, in order: CDR3 length, J gene, clone size, D gene, V gene, CDR3 DNA, CDR3 protein. D genes are given only for firm matches. Size is stated for part of the rows, as once, few or many counts, or as a class when the clone is expanded.

13	TRBJ1-5	-	-	TRBV2	TGTGCCAGCAGTGAAAAGGGAAATCAGCCCCAGCATTTT	CASSEKGNQPQHF
16	TRBJ1-2	-	-	TRBV2	TGTGCCAGCACCCCGCCGCGGGGGGGTGAAGGCTATGGCTACACCTTC	CASTPPRGGEGYGYTF
15	TRBJ2-3	-	-	TRBV10-3	TGTGCCATCAGGAGGGACTCGACACCCACAGATACGCAGTATTTT	CAIRRDSTPTDTQYF
13	TRBJ1-2	once	-	TRBV28	TGTGCCAGCAGTTCTCGGACTGTAGATGGCTACACCTTC	CASSSRTVDGYTF
16	TRBJ2-1	once	TRBD2	TRBV7-2	TGTGCCAGCAGCCCTGGGCCTAGCGGGGGGTACAATGAGCAGTTCTTC	CASSPGPSGGYNEQFF
15	TRBJ1-2	-	-	TRBV2	TGTGCCAGCAGTGCTAAACAGGGTGCTAACTATGGCTACACCTTC	CASSAKQGANYGYTF
15	TRBJ2-6	once	-	TRBV6-1	TGTGCCAGCAACTGGGGGGCGTCTGGGGCCAACGTCCTGACTTTC	CASNWGASGANVLTF
11	TRBJ2-1	-	-	TRBV7-3	TGTGCCAGCAGGGATGGGGTTGAGCAGTTCTTC	CASRDGVEQFF
15	TRBJ1-6	few	-	TRBV7-7	TGTGCCAGCAGCTTAGACCGGGGGTTTAATTCACCCCTCCACTTT	CASSLDRGFNSPLHF
12	TRBJ1-1	-	-	TRBV6-6	TGTGCCAGCAGACCCGGGACCTTTCAAGCTTTCTTT	CASRPGTFQAFF
15	TRBJ1-4	-	-	TRBV10-3	TGTGCCATCAGTGAAGGGAGGGGGGTTGGAGAAAAACTGTTTTTT	CAISEGRGVGEKLFF
16	TRBJ2-7	-	TRBD1	TRBV11-2	TGTGCCAGCAGCTTAGGTGGGACAGGGATCCCCTACGAGCAGTACTTC	CASSLGGTGIPYEQYF
14	TRBJ2-3	-	TRBD2	TRBV7-3	TGTGCCAGCAGCTCCGGGGGGGCTGGAGATACGCAGTATTTT	CASSSGGAGDTQYF